This T cell receptor beta chain was captured by sequencing in a study of blood T cell repertoires in COVID-19. In the study overall: The cDNA or gDNA used as material had been derived from T cells, B-cell-depleted T cells, or PBMCs.

Libraries were prepared by immunoSEQ multiplex PCR; TCRdb keeps only in-frame clonotypes and omits some of them. The sample gives around 140,000 clones, about 86% of which show up once; approximately 8.2% is in the top ten. Germline V gene sequence: CDR1 MGHRA, CDR2 YSYEKL. The CDR3 has 16 residues. V lost 4 bases to trimming and J lost 2 bases, with 15 bases between them. The sample comprised peripheral blood. The TCR sequence derives from a human donor in a cohort sampled during active COVID-19. The chain joins TRBV4-1 to TRBJ2-1; TRBD2 is a possible D gene (7 bases). DNA of the CDR3: TGCGCCAGCAGCCCTCTGGGGGGGCCCCCCTACAATGAGCAGTTCTTC. Its translation: CASSPLGGPPYNEQFF.